This T cell receptor (beta chain) was sequenced for a study of T cell repertoires in cytomegalovirus infection. Whole-study context: The public TCR beta signatures pointed to both CMV infection and matching HLA type.

The CDR3 extends over 16 amino acids. The ends lost 1 base at V and 2 bases at J; junction bases unmatched: 8. CDR1 is SGHTA and CDR2 is FQGNSA in the germline V gene. TCRdb re-called the reads through MiXCR, storing one row per CDR3 protein. The profile shows some 560,000 distinct CDR3 sequences, 40% of them singletons. Findings and caveats of the study: Ex vivo responses were dominated by HLA-C-restricted CMV-specific TCR beta clonotypes.

This clonotype was seen a handful of times. What it binds is unknown. This TCR derives from a human donor in good health (CMV status not recorded). Some clones in this sample may be carry-over from other donors' samples. The gene calls are TRBV7-2 and TRBJ2-7; 7 nucleotides agree with TRBD2. The sample in question was cultured PBMCs, obtained from culture after CMV antigen stimulation. CDR3 bases: TGTGCCAGCAGCTTAGGGGGGGGATCTAGCCCCTACGAGCAGTACTTC. This codes for CASSLGGGSSPYEQYF.